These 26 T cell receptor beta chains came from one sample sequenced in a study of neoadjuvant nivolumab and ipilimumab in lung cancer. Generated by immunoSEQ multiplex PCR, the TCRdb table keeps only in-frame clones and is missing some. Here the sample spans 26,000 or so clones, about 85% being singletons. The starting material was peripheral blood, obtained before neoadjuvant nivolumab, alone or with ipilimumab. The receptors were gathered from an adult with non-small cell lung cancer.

CDR3 nucleotides: TGTGCCAGCACCCTCGGGGCGCACCAAGAGACCCAGTACTTC. This translates into CASTLGAHQETQYF. The chain couples TRBV7-2 to TRBJ2-5; D tentatively fits TRBD1 or TRBD2 (5 bases each). The V and J ends lost 7 bases and 0 bases respectively, with 12 bases between them. Germline V CDR1 and CDR2: SGHTA, FQGNSA. The CDR3 has 14 amino acids.

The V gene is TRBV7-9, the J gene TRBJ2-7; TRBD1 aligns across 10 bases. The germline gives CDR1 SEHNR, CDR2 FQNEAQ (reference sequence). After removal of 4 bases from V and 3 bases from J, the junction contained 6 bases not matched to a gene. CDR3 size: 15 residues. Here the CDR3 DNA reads TGTGCCAGCAGCTACCCCGGGACAGGGGTCTACGAGCAGTACTTC. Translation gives CASSYPGTGVYEQYF.

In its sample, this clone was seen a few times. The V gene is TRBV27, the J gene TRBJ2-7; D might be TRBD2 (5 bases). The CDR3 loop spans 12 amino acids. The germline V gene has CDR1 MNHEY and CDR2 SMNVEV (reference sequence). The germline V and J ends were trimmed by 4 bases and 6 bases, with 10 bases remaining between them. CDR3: CASSSVGGEQYF. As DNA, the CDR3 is TGTGCCAGCAGTTCGGTCGGAGGCGAGCAGTACTTC.

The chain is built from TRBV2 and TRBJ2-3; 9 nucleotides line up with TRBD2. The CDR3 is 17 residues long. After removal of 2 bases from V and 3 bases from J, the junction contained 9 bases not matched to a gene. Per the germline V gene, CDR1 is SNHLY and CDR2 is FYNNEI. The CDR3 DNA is TGTGCCAGCAGTGAAAACTCGGTAGCGGGGGTAACAGATACGCAGTATTTT. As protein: CASSENSVAGVTDTQYF.

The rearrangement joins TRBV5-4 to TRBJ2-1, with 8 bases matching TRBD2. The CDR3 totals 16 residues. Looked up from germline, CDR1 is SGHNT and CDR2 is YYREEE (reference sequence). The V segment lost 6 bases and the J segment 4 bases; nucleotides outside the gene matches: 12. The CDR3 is CASILTPTSGYNEQFF. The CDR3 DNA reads TGTGCCAGCATCCTAACCCCTACTAGCGGATACAATGAGCAGTTCTTC.

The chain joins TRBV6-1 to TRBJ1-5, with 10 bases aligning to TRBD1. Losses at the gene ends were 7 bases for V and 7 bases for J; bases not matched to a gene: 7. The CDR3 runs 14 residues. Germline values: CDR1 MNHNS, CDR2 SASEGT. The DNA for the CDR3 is TGTGCCAGCAATGACAGGGGGCTCGACCAGCCCCAGCATTTT. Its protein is CASNDRGLDQPQHF.

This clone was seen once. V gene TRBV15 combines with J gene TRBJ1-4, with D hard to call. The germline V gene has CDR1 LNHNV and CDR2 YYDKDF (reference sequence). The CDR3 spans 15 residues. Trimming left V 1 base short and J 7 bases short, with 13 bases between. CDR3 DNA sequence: TGTGCCACCAGCAGAGGCGGATTTGAAAGTGAAAAACTGTTTTTT. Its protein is CATSRGGFESEKLFF.

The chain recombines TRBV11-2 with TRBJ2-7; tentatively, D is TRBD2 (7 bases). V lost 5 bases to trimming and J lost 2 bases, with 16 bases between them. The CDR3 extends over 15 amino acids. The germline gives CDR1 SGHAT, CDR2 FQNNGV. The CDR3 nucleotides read TGTGCCAGCAGCCGAGAAACGGGGGGCGCCTACGAGCAGTACTTC. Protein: CASSRETGGAYEQYF.

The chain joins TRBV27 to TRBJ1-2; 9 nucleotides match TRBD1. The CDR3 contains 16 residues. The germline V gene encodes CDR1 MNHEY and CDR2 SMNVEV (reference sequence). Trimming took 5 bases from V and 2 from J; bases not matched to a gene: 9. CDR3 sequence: CASSRFVTGGNYGYTF. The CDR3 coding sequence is TGTGCCAGCAGTCGATTTGTGACAGGGGGAAACTATGGCTACACCTTC.

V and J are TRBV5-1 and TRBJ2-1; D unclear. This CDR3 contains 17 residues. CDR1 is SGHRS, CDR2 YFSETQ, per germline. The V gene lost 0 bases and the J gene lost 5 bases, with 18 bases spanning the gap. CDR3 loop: CASSLVPARNRDNEQFF. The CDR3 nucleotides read TGCGCCAGCAGCTTGGTCCCCGCCAGAAACCGCGACAATGAGCAGTTCTTC. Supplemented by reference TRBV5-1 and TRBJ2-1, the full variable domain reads KAGVTQTPRYLIKTRGQQVTLSCSPISGHRSVSWYQQTPGQGLQFLFEYFSETQRNKGNFPGRFSGRQFSNSRSEMNVSTLELGDSALYLCASSLVPARNRDNEQFFGPGTRLTVL.

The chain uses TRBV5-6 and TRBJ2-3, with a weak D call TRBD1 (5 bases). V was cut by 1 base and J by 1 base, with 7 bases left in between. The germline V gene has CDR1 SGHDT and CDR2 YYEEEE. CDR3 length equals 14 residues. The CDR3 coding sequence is TGTGCCAGCAGCTTGCTAGGGGGCACAGATACGCAGTATTTT. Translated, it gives CASSLLGGTDTQYF.

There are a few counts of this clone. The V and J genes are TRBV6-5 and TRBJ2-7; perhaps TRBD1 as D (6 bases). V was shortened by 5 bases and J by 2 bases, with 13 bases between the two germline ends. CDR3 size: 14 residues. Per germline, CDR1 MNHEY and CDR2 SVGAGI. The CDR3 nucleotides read TGTGCCAGCAGTGTGGACAGATTCCCCTACGAGCAGTACTTC. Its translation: CASSVDRFPYEQYF.

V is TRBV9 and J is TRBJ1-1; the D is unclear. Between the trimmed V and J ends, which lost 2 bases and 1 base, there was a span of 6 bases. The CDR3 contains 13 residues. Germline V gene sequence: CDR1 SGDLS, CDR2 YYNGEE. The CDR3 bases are TGTGCCAGCAGCGTCACACCGAACACTGAAGCTTTCTTT. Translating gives CASSVTPNTEAFF.

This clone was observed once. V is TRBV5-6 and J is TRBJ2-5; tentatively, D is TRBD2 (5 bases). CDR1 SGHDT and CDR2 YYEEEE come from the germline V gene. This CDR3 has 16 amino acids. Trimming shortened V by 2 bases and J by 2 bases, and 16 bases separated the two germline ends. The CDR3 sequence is CASSFSRPSSQETQYF. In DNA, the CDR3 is TGTGCCAGCAGCTTCTCCCGACCTAGCAGTCAAGAGACCCAGTACTTC.

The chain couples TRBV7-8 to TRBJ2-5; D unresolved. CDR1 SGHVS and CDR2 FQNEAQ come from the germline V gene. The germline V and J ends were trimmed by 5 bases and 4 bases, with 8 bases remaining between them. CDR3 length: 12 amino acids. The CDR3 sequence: CASSLWGETQYF. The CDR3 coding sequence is TGTGCCAGCAGCCTCTGGGGAGAGACCCAGTACTTC.

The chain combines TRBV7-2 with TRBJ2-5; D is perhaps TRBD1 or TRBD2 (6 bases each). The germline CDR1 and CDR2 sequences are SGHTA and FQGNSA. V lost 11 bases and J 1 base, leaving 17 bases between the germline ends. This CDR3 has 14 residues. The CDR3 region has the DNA TGTGCCTCTAGACGGGGGCTACTCCAAGAGACCCAGTACTTC. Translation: CASRRGLLQETQYF.

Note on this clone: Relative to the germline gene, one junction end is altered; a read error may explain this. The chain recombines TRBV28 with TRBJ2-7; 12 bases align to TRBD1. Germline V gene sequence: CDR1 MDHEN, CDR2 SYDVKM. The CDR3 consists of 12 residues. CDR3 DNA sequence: TGTGCCAGCAGTTTGATGGGACAGGGGGCTGACTTC. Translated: CASSLMGQGADF. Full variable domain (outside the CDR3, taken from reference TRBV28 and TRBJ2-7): DVKVTQSSRYLVKRTGEKVFLECVQDMDHENMFWYRQDPGLGLRLIYFSYDVKMKEKGDIPEGYSVSREKKERFSLILESASTNQTSMYLCASSLMGQGADFGPGTRLTVT.

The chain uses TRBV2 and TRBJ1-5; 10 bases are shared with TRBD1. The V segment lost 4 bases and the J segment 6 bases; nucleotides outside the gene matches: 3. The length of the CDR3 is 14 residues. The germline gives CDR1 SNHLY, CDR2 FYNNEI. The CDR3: CASSAGQGGQPQHF. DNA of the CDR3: TGTGCCAGCAGTGCCGGACAGGGGGGTCAGCCCCAGCATTTT.

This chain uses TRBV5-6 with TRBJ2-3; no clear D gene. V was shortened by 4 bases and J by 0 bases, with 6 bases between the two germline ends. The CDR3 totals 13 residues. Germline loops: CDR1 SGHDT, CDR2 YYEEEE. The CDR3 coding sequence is TGTGCCAGCAGCCCTGGGAGCACAGATACGCAGTATTTT. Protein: CASSPGSTDTQYF.

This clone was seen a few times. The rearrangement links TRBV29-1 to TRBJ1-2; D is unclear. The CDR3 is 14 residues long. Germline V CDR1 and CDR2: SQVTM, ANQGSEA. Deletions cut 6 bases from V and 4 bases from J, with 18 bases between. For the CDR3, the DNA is TGCAGCGTCCGTAAGGGTTTTGGTGGCTATGGCTACACCTTC. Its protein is CSVRKGFGGYGYTF.

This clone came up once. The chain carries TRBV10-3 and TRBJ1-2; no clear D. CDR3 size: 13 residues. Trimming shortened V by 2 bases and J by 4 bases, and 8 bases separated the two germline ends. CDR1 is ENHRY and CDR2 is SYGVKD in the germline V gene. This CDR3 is CAISERASYGYTF. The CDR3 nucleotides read TGTGCCATCAGTGAGAGGGCCTCCTATGGCTACACCTTC.

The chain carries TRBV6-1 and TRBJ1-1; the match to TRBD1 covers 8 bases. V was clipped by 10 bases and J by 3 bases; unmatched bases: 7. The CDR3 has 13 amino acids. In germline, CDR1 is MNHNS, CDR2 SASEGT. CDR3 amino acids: CATSGDRYTEAFF. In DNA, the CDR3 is TGTGCCACCTCCGGGGACAGGTACACTGAAGCTTTCTTT.

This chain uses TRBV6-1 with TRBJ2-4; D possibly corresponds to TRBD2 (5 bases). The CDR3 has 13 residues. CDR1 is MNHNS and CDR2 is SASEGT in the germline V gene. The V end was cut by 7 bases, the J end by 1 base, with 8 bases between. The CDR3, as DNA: TGTGCCAGCAAGGCGGGTGCCAAAAACATTCAGTACTTC. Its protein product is CASKAGAKNIQYF.

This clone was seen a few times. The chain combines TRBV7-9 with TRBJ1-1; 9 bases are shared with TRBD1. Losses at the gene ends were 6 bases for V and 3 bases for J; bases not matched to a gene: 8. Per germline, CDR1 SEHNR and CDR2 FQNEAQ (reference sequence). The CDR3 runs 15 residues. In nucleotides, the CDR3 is TGTGCCAGCAGTAGGGACAGGGCCCGGGACACTGAAGCTTTCTTT. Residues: CASSRDRARDTEAFF.

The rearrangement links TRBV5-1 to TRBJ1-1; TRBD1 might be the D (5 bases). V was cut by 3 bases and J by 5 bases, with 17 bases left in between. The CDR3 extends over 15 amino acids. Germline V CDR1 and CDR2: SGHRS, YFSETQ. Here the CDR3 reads CASSSRQPGGTEAFF. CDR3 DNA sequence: TGCGCCAGCAGCTCCCGACAGCCGGGGGGGACTGAAGCTTTCTTT.

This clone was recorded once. The CDR3 loop is CASSPGQGVTGELFF. The CDR3 DNA reads as TGTGCCAGCAGCCCGGGACAGGGGGTCACCGGGGAGCTGTTTTTT. This chain joins TRBV9 and TRBJ2-2; 11 nucleotides match TRBD1. This CDR3 has 15 amino acids. Germline CDR1 reads SGDLS; CDR2 reads YYNGEE. V lost 4 bases, J lost 4 bases, and 3 bases stayed unmatched. Full variable domain (missing parts from reference TRBV9 and TRBJ2-2): DSGVTQTPKHLITATGQRVTLRCSPRSGDLSVYWYQQSLDQGLQFLIQYYNGEERAKGNILERFSAQQFPDLHSELNLSSLELGDSALYFCASSPGQGVTGELFFGEGSRLTVL.